The subject of this entry is one TCR beta chain. The data stem from a study of blood T cells in healthy people across ages. Primed by a sample-barcoded 5' primer and a J-beta primer mix, a second PCR proceeded for about 7 to 11 cycles. One entry per CDR3 protein, called by TCRdb with MiXCR from the 5' RACE reads. The sample records 1.5 million to 2 million distinct CDR3 sequences, over 25% being singletons. Looked up from germline, CDR1 is SEHNR and CDR2 is FQNEAQ (reference sequence). Deletions cut 2 bases from V and 3 bases from J, with 10 bases between. This CDR3 is 15 amino acids long. The sample taken for sequencing was blood. The chain employs TRBV7-9 and TRBJ2-2; a weak D match, TRBD1 (6 bases). This TCR was recovered from a woman in her thirties in good health. CDR3 in amino acids: CASSLSGGYTGELFF. Here the CDR3 DNA reads TGTGCCAGCAGCTTATCTGGGGGCTACACCGGGGAGCTGTTTTTT.